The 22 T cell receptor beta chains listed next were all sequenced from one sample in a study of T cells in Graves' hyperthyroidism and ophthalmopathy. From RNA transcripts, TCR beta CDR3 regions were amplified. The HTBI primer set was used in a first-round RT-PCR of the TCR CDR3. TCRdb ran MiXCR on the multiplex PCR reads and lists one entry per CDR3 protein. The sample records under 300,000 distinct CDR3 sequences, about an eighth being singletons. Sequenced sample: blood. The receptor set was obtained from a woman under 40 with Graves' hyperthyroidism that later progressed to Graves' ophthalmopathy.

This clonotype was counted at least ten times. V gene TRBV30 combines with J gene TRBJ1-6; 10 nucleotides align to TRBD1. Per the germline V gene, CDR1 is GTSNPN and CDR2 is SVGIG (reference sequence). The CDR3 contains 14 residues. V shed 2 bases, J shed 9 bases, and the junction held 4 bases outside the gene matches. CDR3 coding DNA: TGTGCCTGGAGTAGAGACAGGGGGCGTTCACCCCTCCACTTT. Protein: CAWSRDRGRSPLHF.

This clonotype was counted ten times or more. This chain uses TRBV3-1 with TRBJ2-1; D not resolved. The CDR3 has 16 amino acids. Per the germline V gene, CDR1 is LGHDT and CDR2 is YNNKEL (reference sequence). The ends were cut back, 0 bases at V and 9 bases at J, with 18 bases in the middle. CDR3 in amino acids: CASSQDMMRAFGEQFF. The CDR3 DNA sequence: TGTGCCAGCAGCCAAGATATGATGCGCGCGTTTGGTGAGCAGTTCTTC.

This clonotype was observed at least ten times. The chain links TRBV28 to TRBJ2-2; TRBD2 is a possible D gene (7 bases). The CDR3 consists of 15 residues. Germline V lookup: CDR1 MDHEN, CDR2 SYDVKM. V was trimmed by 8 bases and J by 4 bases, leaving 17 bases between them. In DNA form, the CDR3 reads TGTGCCAGCGGGGGCGGGAGTAGCGGCACCGGGGAGCTGTTTTTT. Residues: CASGGGSSGTGELFF.

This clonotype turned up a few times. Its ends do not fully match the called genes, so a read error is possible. CDR3 region: CASSYSGEAYEQCF. In DNA form, the CDR3 reads TGTGCCAGCAGTTACTCGGGAGAGGCTTACGAGCAGTGCTTC. This chain connects TRBV6-2 or TRBV6-3 to TRBJ2-7, with D tentatively TRBD2 (5 bases). Per germline, CDR1 MNHEY and CDR2 SVGEGT. The CDR3 spans 14 residues.

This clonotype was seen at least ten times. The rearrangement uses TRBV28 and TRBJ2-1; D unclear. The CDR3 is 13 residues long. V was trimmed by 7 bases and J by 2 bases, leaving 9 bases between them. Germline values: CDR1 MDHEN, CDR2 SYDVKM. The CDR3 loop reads CASIGGTYNEQFF. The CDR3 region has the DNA TGTGCCAGCATCGGCGGTACCTACAATGAGCAGTTCTTC.

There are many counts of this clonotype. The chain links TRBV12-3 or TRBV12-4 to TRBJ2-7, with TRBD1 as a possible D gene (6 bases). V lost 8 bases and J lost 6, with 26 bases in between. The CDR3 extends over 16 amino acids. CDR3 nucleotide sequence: TGTGCCAGCCAGGCGTTTGAGGGGGATAGCTTGGGCGAGCAGTACTTC. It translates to CASQAFEGDSLGEQYF.

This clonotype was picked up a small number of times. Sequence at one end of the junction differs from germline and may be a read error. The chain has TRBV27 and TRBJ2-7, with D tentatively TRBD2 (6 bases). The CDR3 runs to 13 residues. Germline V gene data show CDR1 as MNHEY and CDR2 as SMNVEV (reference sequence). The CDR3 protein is CASSLGDLNQQHF. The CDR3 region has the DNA TGTGCCAGCAGTCTAGGGGACTTGAATCAGCAGCACTTC.

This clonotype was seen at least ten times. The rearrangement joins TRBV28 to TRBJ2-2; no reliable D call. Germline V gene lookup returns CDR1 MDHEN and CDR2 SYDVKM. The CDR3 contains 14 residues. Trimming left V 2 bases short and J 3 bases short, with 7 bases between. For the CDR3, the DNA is TGTGCCAGCAGTTTACGACGGTACACCGGGGAGCTGTTTTTT. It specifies CASSLRRYTGELFF.

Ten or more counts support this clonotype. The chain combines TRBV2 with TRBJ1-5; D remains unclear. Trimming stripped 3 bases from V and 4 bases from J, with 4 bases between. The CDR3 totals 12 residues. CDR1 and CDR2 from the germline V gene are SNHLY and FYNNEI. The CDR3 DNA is TGTGCCAGCAGTGAGGCAAATCAGCCCCAGCATTTT. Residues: CASSEANQPQHF.

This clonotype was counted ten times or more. The CDR3 is CASSVLEGYTF. CDR3 DNA: TGTGCCAGCAGTGTATTGGAGGGCTACACCTTC. The rearrangement joins TRBV2 to TRBJ1-2; D remains unclear. Germline V gene data show CDR1 as SNHLY and CDR2 as FYNNEI. V lost 4 bases to trimming and J lost 8 bases, with 8 bases between them. CDR3 length: 11 residues.

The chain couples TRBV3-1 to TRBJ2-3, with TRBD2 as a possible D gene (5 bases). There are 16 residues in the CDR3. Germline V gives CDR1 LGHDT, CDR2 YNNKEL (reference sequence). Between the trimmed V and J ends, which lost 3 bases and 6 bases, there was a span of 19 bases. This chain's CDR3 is CASSHLLVPPGDTQYF. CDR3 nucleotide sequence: TGTGCCAGCAGCCATTTACTAGTCCCGCCCGGGGATACGCAGTATTTT.

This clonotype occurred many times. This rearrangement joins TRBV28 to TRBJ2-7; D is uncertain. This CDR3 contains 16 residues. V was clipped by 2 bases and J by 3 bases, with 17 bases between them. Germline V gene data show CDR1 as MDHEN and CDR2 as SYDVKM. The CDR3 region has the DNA TGTGCCAGCAGTTTAGGAGCAGGAGCATTACTCTACGAGCAGTACTTC. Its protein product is CASSLGAGALLYEQYF.

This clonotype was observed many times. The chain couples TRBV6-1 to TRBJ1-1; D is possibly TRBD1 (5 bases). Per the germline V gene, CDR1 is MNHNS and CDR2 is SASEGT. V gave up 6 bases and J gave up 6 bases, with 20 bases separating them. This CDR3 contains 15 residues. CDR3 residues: CASSLPSGDDAEAFF. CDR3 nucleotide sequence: TGTGCCAGCAGCCTACCTTCGGGGGATGATGCTGAAGCTTTCTTT.

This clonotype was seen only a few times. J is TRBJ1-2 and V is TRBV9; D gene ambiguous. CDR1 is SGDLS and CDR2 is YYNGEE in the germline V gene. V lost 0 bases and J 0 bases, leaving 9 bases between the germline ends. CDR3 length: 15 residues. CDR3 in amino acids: CASSVGTPANYGYTF. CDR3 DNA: TGTGCCAGCAGCGTAGGCACACCTGCTAACTATGGCTACACCTTC.

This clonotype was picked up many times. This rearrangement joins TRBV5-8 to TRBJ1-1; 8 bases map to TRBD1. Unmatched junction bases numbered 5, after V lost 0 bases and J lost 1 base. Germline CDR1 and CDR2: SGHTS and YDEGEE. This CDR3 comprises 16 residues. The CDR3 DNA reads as TGTGCCAGCAGCTTGGGAGGACAGGGTTCGAACACTGAAGCTTTCTTT. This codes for CASSLGGQGSNTEAFF.

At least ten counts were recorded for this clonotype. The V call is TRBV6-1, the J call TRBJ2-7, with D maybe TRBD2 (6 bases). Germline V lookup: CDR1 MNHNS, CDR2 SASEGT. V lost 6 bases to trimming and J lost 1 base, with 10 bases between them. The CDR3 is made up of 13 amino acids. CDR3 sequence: CASRDSGSYEQYF. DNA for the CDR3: TGTGCCAGCAGAGATAGCGGATCCTACGAGCAGTACTTC.

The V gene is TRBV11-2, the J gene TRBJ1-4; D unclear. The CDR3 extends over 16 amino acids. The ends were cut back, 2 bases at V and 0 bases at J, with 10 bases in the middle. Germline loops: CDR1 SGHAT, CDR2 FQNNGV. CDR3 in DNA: TGTGCCAGCAGCTTAAGTGCAGGATCAACTAATGAAAAACTGTTTTTT. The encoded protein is CASSLSAGSTNEKLFF.

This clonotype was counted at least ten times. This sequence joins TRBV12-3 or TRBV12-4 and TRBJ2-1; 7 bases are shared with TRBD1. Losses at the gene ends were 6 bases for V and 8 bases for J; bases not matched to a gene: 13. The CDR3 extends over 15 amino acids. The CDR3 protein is CASSPQQGKGHEQFF. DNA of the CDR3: TGTGCCAGCAGCCCTCAACAGGGGAAGGGCCATGAGCAGTTCTTC.

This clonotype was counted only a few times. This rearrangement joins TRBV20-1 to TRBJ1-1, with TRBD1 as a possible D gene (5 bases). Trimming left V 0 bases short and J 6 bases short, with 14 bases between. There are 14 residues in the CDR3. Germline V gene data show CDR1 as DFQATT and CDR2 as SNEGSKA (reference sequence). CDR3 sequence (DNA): TGCAGTGCTAGAGATATAAAGGGGTCCGCTGAAGCTTTCTTT. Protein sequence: CSARDIKGSAEAFF.

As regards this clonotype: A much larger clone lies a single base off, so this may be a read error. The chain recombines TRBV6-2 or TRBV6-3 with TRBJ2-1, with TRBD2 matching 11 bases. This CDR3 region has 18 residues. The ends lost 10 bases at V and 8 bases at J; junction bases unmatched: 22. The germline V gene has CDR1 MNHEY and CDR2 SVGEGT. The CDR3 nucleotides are TGTGCCACTACGGGACTAGCGGACCCGTTAGAGCGGCGGGATGAGCAGTTCTTC. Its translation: CATTGLADPLERRDEQFF.

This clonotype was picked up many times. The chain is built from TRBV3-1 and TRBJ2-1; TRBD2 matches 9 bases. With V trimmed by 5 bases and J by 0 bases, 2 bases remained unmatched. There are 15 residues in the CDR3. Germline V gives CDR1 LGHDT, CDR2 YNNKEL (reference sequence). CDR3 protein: CASSYSGGSYNEQFF. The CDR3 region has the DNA TGTGCCAGCAGCTATAGCGGGGGCTCCTACAATGAGCAGTTCTTC.

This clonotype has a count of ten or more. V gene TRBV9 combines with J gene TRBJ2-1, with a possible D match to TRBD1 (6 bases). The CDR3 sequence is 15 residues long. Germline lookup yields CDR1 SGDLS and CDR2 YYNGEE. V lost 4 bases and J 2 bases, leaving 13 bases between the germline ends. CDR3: CASSITGTPYNEQFF. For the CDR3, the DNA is TGTGCCAGCAGCATTACCGGGACACCCTACAATGAGCAGTTCTTC.